This T cell receptor (beta chain) was recorded in a study of T cell changes during pregnancy in multiple sclerosis. The CDR3 contains 14 residues. Germline V CDR1 and CDR2: SGHTA, FQGNSA. Trimming removed 4 bases at V and 2 bases at J, with 9 bases between. Here immunoSEQ multiplex PCR was the method, and the copy in TCRdb shows in-frame clones only, minus some. This sample yields about 16,000 clones, of which approximately 95% are seen a single time; roughly 1% belongs to the top ten. Sequenced here: peripheral blood, sampled in the third trimester of pregnancy. V gene TRBV7-2 combines with J gene TRBJ1-5; D gene uncertain. The sequence was obtained from a female donor with multiple sclerosis, enrolled in a pregnancy study. The DNA of the CDR3 is TGTGCCAGCAGCTCCAGTAACCGCAATCAGCCCCAGCATTTT. Encoded protein: CASSSSNRNQPQHF. The whole variable domain, filled in from reference TRBV7-2 and TRBJ1-5, reads GAGVSQSPSNKVTEKGKDVELRCDPISGHTALYWYRQSLGQGLEFLIYFQGNSAPDKSGLPSDRFSAERTGGSVSTLTIQRTQQEDSAVYLCASSSSNRNQPQHFGDGTRLSIL.